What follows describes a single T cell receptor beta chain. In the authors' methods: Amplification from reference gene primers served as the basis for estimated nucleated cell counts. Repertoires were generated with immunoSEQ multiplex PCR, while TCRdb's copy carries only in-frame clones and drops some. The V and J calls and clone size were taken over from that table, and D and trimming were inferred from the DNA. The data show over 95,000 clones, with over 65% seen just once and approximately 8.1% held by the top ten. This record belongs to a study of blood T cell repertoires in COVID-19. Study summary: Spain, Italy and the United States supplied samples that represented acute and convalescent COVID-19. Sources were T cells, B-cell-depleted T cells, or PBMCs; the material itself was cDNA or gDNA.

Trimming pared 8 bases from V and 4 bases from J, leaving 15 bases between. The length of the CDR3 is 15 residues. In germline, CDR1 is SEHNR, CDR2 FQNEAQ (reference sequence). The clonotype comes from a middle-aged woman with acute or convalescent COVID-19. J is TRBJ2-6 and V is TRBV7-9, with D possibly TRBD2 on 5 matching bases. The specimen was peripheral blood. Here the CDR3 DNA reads TGTGCCAGCGGACGTACGGGGAGCGGGGCCAACGTCCTGACTTTC. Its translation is CASGRTGSGANVLTF.